This T cell receptor (beta chain) was captured in a study of blood T cells in healthy people across ages (dated by TCRdb to 2014 to 2015). Study-level background: In model experiments, roughly one uniquely barcoded TCR beta cDNA molecule per two T cells was captured by template switching. The study analyzed two additional independent replicas of 1 million unique cDNA reads from the same blood draw for two donors, one aged 18 to 30 and one aged 80 or older. The donors were split into four age groups: young (average about 15 years), middle-aged (around 37), aged (approximately 60) and long-lived (roughly 80). To avoid experimental bias, donors of different ages were spread randomly across the sequencing lanes. Age-related changes in TCR beta repertoire diversity were measured in the study by deep sequencing normalized with unique cDNA molecular identifiers.

The germline V gene provides CDR1 KGHSH and CDR2 LQKENI. Including cysteine and phenylalanine, the CDR3 has 15 amino acids. Of all the DNA, just the CDR3 is kept, 45 bases in frame from base 1. To note about this clonotype: Its specific antigen is unknown. The junction and the germline gene differ at one end; a read error may be behind it.

General findings and caveats noted by the study authors: The CMV infection status of donors was not known, potentially confounding age-related changes in expanded clonotypes. The percentage of naive T cells measured by flow cytometry correlated strongly with observed TCR beta diversity. Compared with the aged group, the long-lived group had more naive CD4+ T cells, fewer expanded clones and increased TCR diversity, suggesting age selection. Estimates of total diversity based on one million sequenced T cells were considered lower bounds and underestimates. As age increased, observed TCR beta diversity per million T cells dropped in a roughly linear way, and a significant reduction was already evident by age 40. Because profiling used bulk unsorted PBMCs, naive and antigen-experienced compartments could not be compared conclusively.

The donors were roughly 38 Caucasian individuals from Russia, aged roughly 6 to 100 years, who were systemically healthy. Ten milliliters of peripheral blood were drawn from each donor into EDTA-treated Vacutainer tubes. Ficoll-Paque density-gradient centrifugation was used to isolate PBMCs, with at least 7 million per sample. Trizol reagent was used to extract total RNA from the PBMCs, yielding at least 5 micrograms per sample. For every donor, an aliquot of PBMCs went through flow cytometry to measure the percentages of naive CD45RAhigh/CD27high T cells. The library was built by means of 5' RACE. The run used an Illumina HiSeq 2500. The second PCR ran for roughly 6 to 11 cycles and used a J-beta primer mix along with a sample-barcoded 5' primer. Each TCR beta cDNA molecule received a unique molecular identifier from a template-switch 5' adaptor carrying 12 random nucleotides. At least 2.5 million CDR3-containing paired-end reads were obtained from each sample. All of the RNA was converted into first-strand cDNA using the Mint cDNA synthesis kit, with a TRBC-specific oligonucleotide serving as the primer. Following uracil-DNA glycosylase treatment, all cDNA underwent a first 18-cycle PCR with the universal primers M1SS and BC2_uni_R. The authors' pipeline ran thus. For normalization, 1 million high-quality reads, each with a distinct molecular identifier, were randomly selected from each sample. Reads sharing molecular identifiers were discarded rather than binned into consensus sequences. MiTCR, with a Q25 quality threshold and the strictest error-elimination algorithm, was used for CDR3 identification, clonotype clustering and error correction. A nonparametric unseen species model with Euler transformation was used to estimate lower-bound total TCR beta diversity. Using fastp at Q25 and MiXCR, TCRdb reprocessed the public reads and kept productive beta chains. Rows are unified per CDR3 protein, each entry keeping the most common DNA and genes. TCRdb, not the original authors, processed these V and J calls. For this sample there are about 1.5 million distinct CDR3 sequences; approximately 39% appear just once. The top ten clones comprise about 4.1% of the sample.

The rearranged segments are TRBV18 and TRBJ2-1; too little of a D gene remains to name it. The sequencing sample was made of blood. The receptor's source is a woman between 18 and 30 years old in good health. The CDR3 here reads CAGSPRSLSYNEQFF. The DNA is as follows: TGTGCCGGCTCACCACGCTCCCTCTCCTACAATGAGCAGTTCTTC.